This T cell receptor beta chain is drawn from a study of long-term antiretroviral therapy in people with HIV. In the study overall: It was about a decade after the earliest samples that the 2015 immediate-ART recommendation appeared. General observations from the study: Transplant donor controls retained higher diversity, though diversity increased after ART.

CDR1 SGHRS and CDR2 YFSETQ come from the germline V gene. Germline trimming cut 4 bases from V and 4 bases from J; bases unmatched to any gene: 11. CDR3 length: 15 amino acids. The run of the v3.0 immunoSEQ assay was at survey level. Samples were sequenced targeting roughly 35,000-50,000 T-cell genomes each. Only in-frame clones appear in the TCRdb table, and some are missing; sequencing was by immunoSEQ multiplex PCR. The sample carries 5,000 to 7,500 clones, around 85% recorded once. Concerning this clone itself: The antigen remains undetermined.

The sample consisted of unsorted PBMCs, taken 3.7 years after starting antiretroviral therapy. The sequence came from a woman between 50 and 59 years old with HIV. The V call is TRBV5-1, the J call TRBJ2-7; 7 nucleotides match TRBD2. As DNA, the CDR3 is TGCGCCAGCAGCCCCCTTGTGGGGGGAGGGTACGAGCAGTACTTC. It translates to CASSPLVGGGYEQYF.